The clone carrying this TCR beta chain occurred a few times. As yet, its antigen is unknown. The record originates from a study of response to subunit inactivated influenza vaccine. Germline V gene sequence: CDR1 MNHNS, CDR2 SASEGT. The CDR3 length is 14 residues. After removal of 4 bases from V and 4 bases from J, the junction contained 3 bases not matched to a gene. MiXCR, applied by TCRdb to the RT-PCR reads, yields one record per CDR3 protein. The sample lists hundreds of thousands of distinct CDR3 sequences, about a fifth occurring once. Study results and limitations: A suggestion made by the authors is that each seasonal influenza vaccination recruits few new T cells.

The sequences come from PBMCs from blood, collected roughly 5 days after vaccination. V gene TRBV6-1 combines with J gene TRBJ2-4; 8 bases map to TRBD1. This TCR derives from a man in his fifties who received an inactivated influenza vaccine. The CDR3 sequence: CASSAGTGKNIQYF. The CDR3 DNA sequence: TGTGCCAGCAGTGCCGGGACAGGAAAAAACATTCAGTACTTC.